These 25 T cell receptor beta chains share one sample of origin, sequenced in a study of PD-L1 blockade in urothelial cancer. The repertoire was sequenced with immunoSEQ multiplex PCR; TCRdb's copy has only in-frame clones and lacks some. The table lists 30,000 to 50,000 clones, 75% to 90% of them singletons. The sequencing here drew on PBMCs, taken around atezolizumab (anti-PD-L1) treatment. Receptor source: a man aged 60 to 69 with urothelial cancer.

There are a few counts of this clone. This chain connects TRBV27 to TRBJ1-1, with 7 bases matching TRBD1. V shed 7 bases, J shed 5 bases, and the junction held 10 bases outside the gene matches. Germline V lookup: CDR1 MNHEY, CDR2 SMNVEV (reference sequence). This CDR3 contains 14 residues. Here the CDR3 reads CASTATGLRTEAFF. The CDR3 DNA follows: TGTGCCAGCACTGCGACAGGGCTGAGAACTGAAGCTTTCTTT.

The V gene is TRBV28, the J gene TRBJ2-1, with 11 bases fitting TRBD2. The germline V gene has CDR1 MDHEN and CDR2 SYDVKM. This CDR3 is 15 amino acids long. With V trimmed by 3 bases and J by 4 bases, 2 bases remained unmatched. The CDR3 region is CASSFGTSGYNEQFF. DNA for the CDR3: TGTGCCAGCAGTTTTGGGACTAGCGGTTACAATGAGCAGTTCTTC.

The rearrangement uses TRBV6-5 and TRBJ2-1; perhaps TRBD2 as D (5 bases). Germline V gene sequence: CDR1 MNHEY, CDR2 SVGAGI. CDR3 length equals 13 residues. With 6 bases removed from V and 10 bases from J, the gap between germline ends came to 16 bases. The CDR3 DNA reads TGTGCCAGCAGCTCCCCTCCGGGATACGAGCAGTTCTTC. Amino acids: CASSSPPGYEQFF.

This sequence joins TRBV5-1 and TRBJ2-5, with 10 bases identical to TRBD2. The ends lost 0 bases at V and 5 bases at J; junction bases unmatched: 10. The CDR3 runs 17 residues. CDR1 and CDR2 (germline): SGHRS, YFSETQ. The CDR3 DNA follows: TGCGCCAGCAGCTTGGAGGTAGCGGGAGGAAACGGGGAGACCCAGTACTTC. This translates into CASSLEVAGGNGETQYF.

CDR3 loop: CASAPAGMNTEAFF. The DNA of the CDR3 is TGTGCCAGCGCCCCGGCAGGGATGAACACTGAAGCTTTCTTT. The chain uses TRBV28 and TRBJ1-1; TRBD1 is a possible D gene (5 bases). The CDR3 consists of 14 residues. V was trimmed by 8 bases and J by 0 bases, leaving 13 bases between them. The germline gives CDR1 MDHEN, CDR2 SYDVKM.

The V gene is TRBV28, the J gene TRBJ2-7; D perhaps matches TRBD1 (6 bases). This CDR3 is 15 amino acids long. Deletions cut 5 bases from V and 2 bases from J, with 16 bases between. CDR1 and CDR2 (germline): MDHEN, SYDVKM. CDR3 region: CASSPLTGETYEQYF. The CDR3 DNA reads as TGTGCCAGCAGTCCCCTGACAGGCGAGACCTACGAGCAGTACTTC.

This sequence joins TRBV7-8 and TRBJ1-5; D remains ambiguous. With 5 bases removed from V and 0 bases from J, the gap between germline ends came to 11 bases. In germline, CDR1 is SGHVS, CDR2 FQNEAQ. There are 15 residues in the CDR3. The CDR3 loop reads CASSEQRDSNQPQHF. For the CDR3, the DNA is TGTGCCAGCAGCGAACAGAGGGATAGCAATCAGCCCCAGCATTTT. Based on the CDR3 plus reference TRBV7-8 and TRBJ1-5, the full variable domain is GAGVSQSPRYKVAKRGQDVALRCDPISGHVSLFWYQQALGQGPEFLTYFQNEAQLDKSGLPSDRFFAERPEGSVSTLKIQRTQQEDSAVYLCASSEQRDSNQPQHFGDGTRLSIL.

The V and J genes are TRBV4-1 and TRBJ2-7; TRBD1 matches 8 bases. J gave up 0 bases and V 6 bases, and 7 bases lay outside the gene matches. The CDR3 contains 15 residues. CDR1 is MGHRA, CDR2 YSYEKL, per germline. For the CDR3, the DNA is TGCGCCAGCAGTTCCGGGACAGGAGACTCCTACGAGCAGTACTTC. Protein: CASSSGTGDSYEQYF.

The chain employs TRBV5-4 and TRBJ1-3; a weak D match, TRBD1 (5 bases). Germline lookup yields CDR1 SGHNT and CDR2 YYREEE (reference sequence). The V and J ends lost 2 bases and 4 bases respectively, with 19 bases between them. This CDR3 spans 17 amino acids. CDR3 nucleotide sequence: TGTGCCAGCAGCTTCTGGGGCAGGGTTGTGAGAGGAAACACCATATATTTT. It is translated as CASSFWGRVVRGNTIYF.

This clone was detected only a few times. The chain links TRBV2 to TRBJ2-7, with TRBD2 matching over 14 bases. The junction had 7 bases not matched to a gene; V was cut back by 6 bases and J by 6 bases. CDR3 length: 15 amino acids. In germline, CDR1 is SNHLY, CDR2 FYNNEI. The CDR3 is CASSETSGRVVEQYF. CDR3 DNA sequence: TGTGCCAGCAGCGAGACTAGCGGGAGGGTAGTCGAGCAGTACTTC.

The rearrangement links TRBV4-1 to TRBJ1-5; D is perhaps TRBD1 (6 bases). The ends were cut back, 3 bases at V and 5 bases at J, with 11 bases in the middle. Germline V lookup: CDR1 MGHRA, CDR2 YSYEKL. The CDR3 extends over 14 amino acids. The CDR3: CASSHSGDHQPQHF. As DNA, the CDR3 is TGCGCCAGCAGCCACTCAGGGGACCATCAGCCCCAGCATTTT.

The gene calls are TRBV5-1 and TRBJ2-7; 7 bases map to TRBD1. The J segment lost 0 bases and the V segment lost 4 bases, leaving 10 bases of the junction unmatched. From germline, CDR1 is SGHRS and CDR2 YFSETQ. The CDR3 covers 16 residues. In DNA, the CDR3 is TGCGCCAGCAGCATTGGTGGGGACAGCTTCTCCTACGAGCAGTACTTC. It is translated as CASSIGGDSFSYEQYF.

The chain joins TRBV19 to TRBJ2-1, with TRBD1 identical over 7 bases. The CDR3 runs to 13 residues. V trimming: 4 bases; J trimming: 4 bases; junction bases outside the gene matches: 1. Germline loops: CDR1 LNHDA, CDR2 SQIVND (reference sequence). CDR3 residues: CASSRDSYNEQFF. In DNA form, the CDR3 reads TGTGCCAGTAGTAGGGACAGTTACAATGAGCAGTTCTTC.

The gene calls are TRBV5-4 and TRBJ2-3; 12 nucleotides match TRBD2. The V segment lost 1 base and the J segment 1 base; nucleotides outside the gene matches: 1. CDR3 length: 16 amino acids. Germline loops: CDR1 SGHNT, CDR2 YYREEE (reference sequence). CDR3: CASSLRLAGGTDTQYF. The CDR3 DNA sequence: TGTGCCAGCAGCTTGCGACTAGCGGGGGGCACAGATACGCAGTATTTT.

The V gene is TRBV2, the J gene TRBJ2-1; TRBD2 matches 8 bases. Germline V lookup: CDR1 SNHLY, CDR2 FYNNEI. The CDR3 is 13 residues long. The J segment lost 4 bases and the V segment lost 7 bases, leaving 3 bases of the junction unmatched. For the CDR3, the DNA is TGTGCCAGCAATGAGCGGGAGTACAATGAGCAGTTCTTC. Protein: CASNEREYNEQFF. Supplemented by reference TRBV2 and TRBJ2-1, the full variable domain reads EPEVTQTPSHQVTQMGQEVILRCVPISNHLYFYWYRQILGQKVEFLVSFYNNEISEKSEIFDDQFSVERPDGSNFTLKIRSTKLEDSAMYFCASNEREYNEQFFGPGTRLTVL.

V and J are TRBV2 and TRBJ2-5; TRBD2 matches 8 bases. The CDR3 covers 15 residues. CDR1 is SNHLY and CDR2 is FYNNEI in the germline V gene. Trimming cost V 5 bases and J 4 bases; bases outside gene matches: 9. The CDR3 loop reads CASSSGLARLETQYF. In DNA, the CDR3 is TGTGCCAGCAGTTCCGGACTAGCCCGGTTAGAGACCCAGTACTTC. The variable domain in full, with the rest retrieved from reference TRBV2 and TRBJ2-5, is EPEVTQTPSHQVTQMGQEVILRCVPISNHLYFYWYRQILGQKVEFLVSFYNNEISEKSEIFDDQFSVERPDGSNFTLKIRSTKLEDSAMYFCASSSGLARLETQYFGPGTRLLVL.

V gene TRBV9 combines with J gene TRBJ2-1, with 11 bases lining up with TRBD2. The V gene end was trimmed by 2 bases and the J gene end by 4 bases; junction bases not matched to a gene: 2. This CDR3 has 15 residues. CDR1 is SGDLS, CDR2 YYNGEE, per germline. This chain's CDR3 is CASSVASGGYNEQFF. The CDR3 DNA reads TGTGCCAGCAGCGTTGCTAGCGGGGGGTACAATGAGCAGTTCTTC.

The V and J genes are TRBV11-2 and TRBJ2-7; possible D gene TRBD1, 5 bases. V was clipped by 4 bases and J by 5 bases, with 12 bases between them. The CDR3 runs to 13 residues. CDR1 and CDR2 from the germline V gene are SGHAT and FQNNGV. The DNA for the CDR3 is TGTGCCAGCAGCTATAACAGGTTCGACGAGCAGTACTTC. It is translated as CASSYNRFDEQYF.

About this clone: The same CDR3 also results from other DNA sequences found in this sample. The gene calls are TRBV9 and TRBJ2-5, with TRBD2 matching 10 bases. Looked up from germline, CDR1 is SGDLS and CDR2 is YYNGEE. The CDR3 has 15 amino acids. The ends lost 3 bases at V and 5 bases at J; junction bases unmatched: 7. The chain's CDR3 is CASSERGGEGETQYF. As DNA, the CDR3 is TGTGCCAGCAGCGAGCGGGGGGGTGAGGGGGAGACCCAGTACTTC. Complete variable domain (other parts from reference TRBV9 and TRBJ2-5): DSGVTQTPKHLITATGQRVTLRCSPRSGDLSVYWYQQSLDQGLQFLIQYYNGEERAKGNILERFSAQQFPDLHSELNLSSLELGDSALYFCASSERGGEGETQYFGPGTRLLVL.

CDR3 loop: CASSQSRNEKLFF. The DNA of the CDR3 is TGTGCCAGCAGCCAATCACGGAATGAAAAACTGTTTTTT. The chain joins TRBV14 to TRBJ1-4; D gene uncertain. The CDR3 length is 13 residues. The germline V gene encodes CDR1 SGHDN and CDR2 FVKESK. The V end was cut by 2 bases, the J end by 5 bases, with 6 bases between.

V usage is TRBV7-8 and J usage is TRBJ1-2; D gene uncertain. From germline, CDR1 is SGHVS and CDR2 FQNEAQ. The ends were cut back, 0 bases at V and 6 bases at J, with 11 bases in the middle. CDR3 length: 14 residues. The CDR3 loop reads CASSLAGRIDGYTF. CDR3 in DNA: TGTGCCAGCAGCTTAGCGGGCCGCATAGATGGCTACACCTTC.

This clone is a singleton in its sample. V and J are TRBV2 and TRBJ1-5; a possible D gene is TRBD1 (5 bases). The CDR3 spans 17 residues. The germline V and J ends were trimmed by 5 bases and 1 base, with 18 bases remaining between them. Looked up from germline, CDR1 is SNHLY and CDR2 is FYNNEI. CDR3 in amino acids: CASSTPPGQGSNQPQHF. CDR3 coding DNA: TGTGCCAGCAGTACCCCTCCGGGTCAGGGAAGCAATCAGCCCCAGCATTTT.

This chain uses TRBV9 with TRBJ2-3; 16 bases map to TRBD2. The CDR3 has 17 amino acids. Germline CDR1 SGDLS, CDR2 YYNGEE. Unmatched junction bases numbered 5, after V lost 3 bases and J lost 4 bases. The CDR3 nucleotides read TGTGCCAGCAGCGCAACCGGGACTAGCGGGGGGGCAGATACGCAGTATTTT. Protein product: CASSATGTSGGADTQYF.

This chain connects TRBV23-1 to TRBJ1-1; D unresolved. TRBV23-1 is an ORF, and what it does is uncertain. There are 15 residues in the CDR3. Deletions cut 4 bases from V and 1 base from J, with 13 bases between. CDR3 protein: CASSRPKAENTEAFF. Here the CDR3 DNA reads TGCGCCAGCAGTCGCCCGAAGGCGGAGAACACTGAAGCTTTCTTT.

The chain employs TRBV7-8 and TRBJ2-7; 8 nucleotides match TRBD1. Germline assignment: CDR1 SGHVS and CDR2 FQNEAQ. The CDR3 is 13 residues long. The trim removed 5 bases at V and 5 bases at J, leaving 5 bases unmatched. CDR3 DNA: TGTGCCAGCAGCCCTGGACAGGGCAACGAGCAGTACTTC. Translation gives CASSPGQGNEQYF.